The 20 T cell receptor beta chains given below trace back to one sample, sequenced in a study of Tregs in tolerant kidney transplant recipients (dated by TCRdb to the late 2010s). The time point label, read with the paper, signifies: blood sample drawn before combined kidney and bone marrow transplant. Their antigen targets remain unknown. Receptors were amplified or captured by the immunoSEQ multiplex PCR assay. TCRdb carries this immuneACCESS record with in-frame sequences only. Its versions omit some clonotypes, under half of them owing to an unresolved V gene in the studies checked, with the rest unexplained. Here the sample has roughly 10,000 clones; about 90% occur a single time. Of the sample, roughly 6% falls within the top ten clones. The input for sequencing was Tregs from blood cultured with allogeneic cells, taken before the transplant. The receptors here all came from a human patient who received a combined kidney and bone marrow transplant.

This chain uses TRBV9 with TRBJ2-3, with unresolved D. The length of the CDR3 is 15 residues. The germline V gene encodes CDR1 SGDLS and CDR2 YYNGEE. V dropped 0 bases and J dropped 0 bases, with 8 bases sitting between them. The CDR3 loop reads CASSVARTSTDTQYF. CDR3 DNA sequence: TGTGCCAGCAGCGTAGCTCGAACGAGCACAGATACGCAGTATTTT. Looking up the rest from reference TRBV9 and TRBJ2-3 gives the full variable domain: DSGVTQTPKHLITATGQRVTLRCSPRSGDLSVYWYQQSLDQGLQFLIQYYNGEERAKGNILERFSAQQFPDLHSELNLSSLELGDSALYFCASSVARTSTDTQYFGPGTRLTVL.

The V gene is TRBV5-5, the J gene TRBJ1-6, with no clear D. The CDR3 is 17 amino acids. Trimming shortened V by 0 bases and J by 0 bases, and 10 bases separated the two germline ends. The germline CDR1 and CDR2 sequences are SGHKS and YYEKEE (reference sequence). CDR3 sequence (DNA): TGTGCCAGCAGCTTGGCGCGGGATAGCTCCTATAATTCACCCCTCCACTTT. Encoded protein: CASSLARDSSYNSPLHF.

This clone was recorded only once. The V call is TRBV29-1, the J call TRBJ2-1; D unresolved. The CDR3 consists of 14 residues. CDR1 is SQVTM, CDR2 ANQGSEA, per germline. Trimming shortened V by 4 bases and J by 4 bases, and 14 bases separated the two germline ends. The CDR3 is CSVAPDKNYNEQFF. In DNA, the CDR3 is TGCAGCGTTGCACCCGATAAAAATTACAATGAGCAGTTCTTC.

Concerning this clone: Other DNA sequences within the sample encode an identical CDR3. The chain uses TRBV6-1 and TRBJ2-5, with 8 bases fitting TRBD2. J lost 5 bases, V lost 1 base, and 9 bases had no gene match. CDR1 is MNHNS, CDR2 SASEGT, per germline. CDR3 length: 16 amino acids. CDR3 sequence reads: CASSEGSGGAWETQYF. Written as DNA, the CDR3 is TGTGCCAGCAGTGAAGGGTCCGGGGGGGCGTGGGAGACCCAGTACTTC.

The chain recombines TRBV29-1 with TRBJ1-2, with TRBD1 identical over 7 bases. Germline V gene data show CDR1 as SQVTM and CDR2 as ANQGSEA. J gave up 0 bases and V 6 bases, and 4 bases lay outside the gene matches. The CDR3 length is 13 residues. As DNA, the CDR3 is TGCAGCGTCGGGACAGTCGCTAACTATGGCTACACCTTC. It is translated as CSVGTVANYGYTF.

J is TRBJ2-2 and V is TRBV4-1; a weak D match, TRBD2 (6 bases). The V gene lost 8 bases and the J gene lost 4 bases, with 11 bases spanning the gap. The CDR3 contains 13 residues. Germline CDR1 MGHRA, CDR2 YSYEKL. The CDR3 loop is CASRGGATGELFF. The CDR3 DNA sequence: TGCGCCAGCCGAGGAGGGGCCACCGGGGAGCTGTTTTTT.

The chain links TRBV7-2 to TRBJ1-1, with 9 nucleotides matching TRBD1. The germline V gene encodes CDR1 SGHTA and CDR2 FQGNSA. This CDR3 has 15 residues. Trimming at V came to 3 bases and at J to 2 bases, leaving 4 bases not matched to a gene. CDR3: CASSLWTGANTEAFF. The CDR3 DNA reads TGTGCCAGCAGCTTGTGGACAGGGGCAAACACTGAAGCTTTCTTT.

The rearrangement uses TRBV2 and TRBJ2-3; TRBD1 might be the D (5 bases). CDR3 length: 14 residues. The V end was cut by 6 bases, the J end by 4 bases, with 14 bases between. Germline V gene sequence: CDR1 SNHLY, CDR2 FYNNEI. The CDR3 sequence: CASRYRGYADTQYF. The CDR3 coding sequence is TGTGCCAGCAGGTATAGGGGTTACGCAGATACGCAGTATTTT. Full variable domain (remainder filled in from reference TRBV2 and TRBJ2-3): EPEVTQTPSHQVTQMGQEVILRCVPISNHLYFYWYRQILGQKVEFLVSFYNNEISEKSEIFDDQFSVERPDGSNFTLKIRSTKLEDSAMYFCASRYRGYADTQYFGPGTRLTVL.

The chain carries TRBV5-1 and TRBJ2-4; D unresolved. In germline, CDR1 is SGHRS, CDR2 YFSETQ. V gave up 7 bases and J gave up 0 bases, with 5 bases separating them. CDR3 length: 12 amino acids. CDR3 loop: CASFVAKNIQYF. The CDR3 nucleotides are TGCGCCAGCTTCGTAGCCAAAAACATTCAGTACTTC.

The V and J genes are TRBV20-1 and TRBJ1-1; possibly TRBD1 for D (5 bases). Germline CDR1 reads DFQATT; CDR2 reads SNEGSKA (reference sequence). This CDR3 contains 11 residues. The V end was cut by 2 bases, the J end by 8 bases, with 9 bases between. Written as DNA, the CDR3 is TGCAGTGCTAGAAGTCGGGGGGAAGCTTTCTTT. Residues: CSARSRGEAFF.

The chain combines TRBV23-1 with TRBJ2-7; 10 bases fit TRBD2. TRBV23-1 is flagged as an ORF with uncertain function. Germline trimming cut 0 bases from V and 6 bases from J; bases unmatched to any gene: 5. This CDR3 contains 15 residues. DNA for the CDR3: TGCGCCAGCAGTCAATCGGCGGGACTAGCGTGCGAGCAGTACTTC. Its translation: CASSQSAGLACEQYF.

This rearrangement joins TRBV10-3 to TRBJ2-1; no reliable D call. The CDR3 has 12 residues. Between the trimmed V and J ends, which lost 5 bases and 4 bases, there was a span of 6 bases. Germline V gene lookup returns CDR1 ENHRY and CDR2 SYGVKD. CDR3 residues: CAISPQYNEQFF. CDR3 nucleotides: TGTGCCATCAGTCCCCAGTACAATGAGCAGTTCTTC.

The chain combines TRBV6-9 with TRBJ2-3; 11 bases fit TRBD2. The CDR3 is 15 residues long. Germline values: CDR1 MNHGY, CDR2 SVAAGI. Trimming cost V 11 bases and J 5 bases; bases outside gene matches: 12. DNA for the CDR3: TGTGCCGCCCGACGACTAGCGGGGTGGGGAGATACGCAGTATTTT. The encoded protein is CAARRLAGWGDTQYF.

The rearrangement links TRBV7-8 to TRBJ1-5, with D tentatively TRBD1 (6 bases). V was pared by 4 bases and J by 3 bases, with 13 bases between. This CDR3 is built from 15 residues. Germline V gives CDR1 SGHVS, CDR2 FQNEAQ. CDR3 sequence reads: CASSSSRQANQPQHF. The CDR3 DNA is TGTGCCAGCAGCTCCTCTCGACAGGCCAATCAGCCCCAGCATTTT.

This chain uses TRBV7-2 with TRBJ2-7, with 7 bases identical to TRBD2. V lost 0 bases to trimming and J lost 4 bases; unmatched junction nucleotides: 12. CDR3 length: 17 residues. CDR1 and CDR2 from the germline V gene are SGHTA and FQGNSA. CDR3 sequence reads: CASSLAGGGAGRYEQYF. In DNA form, the CDR3 reads TGTGCCAGCAGCTTAGCTGGGGGAGGGGCAGGACGGTACGAGCAGTACTTC.

This chain joins TRBV6-6 and TRBJ2-1, with 9 bases fitting TRBD1. Germline V lookup: CDR1 MNHNY, CDR2 SVGAGI (reference sequence). The ends lost 7 bases at V and 6 bases at J; junction bases unmatched: 4. The CDR3 is 13 amino acids. This CDR3 is CASTGTGRNEQFF. CDR3 in DNA: TGTGCCAGCACCGGGACAGGGCGCAATGAGCAGTTCTTC.

V and J are TRBV18 and TRBJ2-1; 8 nucleotides match TRBD2. The CDR3 runs 15 residues. The ends lost 3 bases at V and 3 bases at J; junction bases unmatched: 4. Per the germline V gene, CDR1 is KGHSH and CDR2 is LQKENI. DNA for the CDR3: TGTGCCAGCTCACCCGATCGGGGGGGCTACAATGAGCAGTTCTTC. This encodes CASSPDRGGYNEQFF.

The rearrangement links TRBV5-6 to TRBJ2-3, with 10 bases that match TRBD2. The CDR3 runs 17 residues. CDR1 is SGHDT and CDR2 is YYEEEE in the germline V gene. Unmatched junction bases numbered 7, after V lost 3 bases and J lost 0 bases. CDR3 DNA: TGTGCCAGCAGCTCCACGACTAGCGGGTATAGCACAGATACGCAGTATTTT. It yields the protein CASSSTTSGYSTDTQYF.

J is TRBJ2-7 and V is TRBV2; no definite D call. Trimming removed 5 bases from V and 0 bases from J, with 11 bases in between. Germline loops: CDR1 SNHLY, CDR2 FYNNEI. The CDR3 has 14 residues. As DNA, the CDR3 is TGTGCCAGCAGTTACGCCCGAGACTCCTACGAGCAGTACTTC. Translating it yields CASSYARDSYEQYF.

V and J are TRBV5-4 and TRBJ2-2; 7 bases match TRBD2. The CDR3 has 14 residues. CDR1 and CDR2 from the germline V gene are SGHNT and YYREEE (reference sequence). V was clipped by 4 bases and J by 7 bases; unmatched bases: 7. CDR3 nucleotide sequence: TGTGCCAGCAGCCCGCAGCGGGAAGTCGGGGAGCTGTTTTTT. It yields the protein CASSPQREVGELFF.